The 24 T cell receptor beta chains given below trace back to one sample, sequenced in a study of blood T cell repertoires in COVID-19. Using immunoSEQ multiplex PCR, the repertoire was profiled, and TCRdb retains in-frame clones only, with some absent. The sample gives around 330,000 clones, roughly 89% of which show up once; 8% to 9% is in the top ten. The sequencing sample was made of PBMCs or T cells enriched from blood (not recorded which). The receptors stem from a woman under 30 who had recovered from COVID-19.

Only a few counts were recorded for this clone. The chain couples TRBV7-6 to TRBJ2-5; TRBD2 agrees at 9 bases. The CDR3 is made up of 15 amino acids. Trimming cost V 5 bases and J 1 base; bases outside gene matches: 5. Germline V CDR1 and CDR2: SGHVS, FNYEAQ. CDR3 in amino acids: CASSPTRGGQETQYF. In DNA, the CDR3 is TGTGCCAGCAGCCCCACGCGGGGGGGCCAAGAGACCCAGTACTTC.

The V call is TRBV29-1, the J call TRBJ1-4, with a weak D call TRBD1 (5 bases). The germline gives CDR1 SQVTM, CDR2 ANQGSEA. The V gene lost 7 bases and the J gene lost 1 base, with 13 bases spanning the gap. The CDR3 is 14 residues long. The CDR3 loop reads CSAMAQGTNEKLFF. The CDR3 DNA reads as TGCAGCGCCATGGCGCAGGGAACTAATGAAAAACTGTTTTTT. The whole variable domain, remainder taken from reference TRBV29-1 and TRBJ1-4, is SAVISQKPSRDICQRGTSLTIQCQVDSQVTMMFWYRQQPGQSLTLIATANQGSEATYESGFVIDKFPISRPNLTFSTLTVSNMSPEDSSIYLCSAMAQGTNEKLFFGSGTQLSVL.

The J gene is TRBJ1-1, the V gene TRBV5-5; 7 bases line up with TRBD1. The length of the CDR3 is 16 residues. Germline loops: CDR1 SGHKS, CDR2 YYEKEE (reference sequence). The ends lost 1 base at V and 1 base at J; junction bases unmatched: 7. The CDR3 coding sequence is TGTGCCAGCAGCTTGAGGCGGGACAGAGAGAACACTGAAGCTTTCTTT. Protein product: CASSLRRDRENTEAFF.

The gene calls are TRBV5-1 and TRBJ1-5; TRBD1 matches at 7 bases. The V gene end was trimmed by 5 bases and the J gene end by 0 bases; junction bases not matched to a gene: 8. From germline, CDR1 is SGHRS and CDR2 YFSETQ. The CDR3 has 16 residues. This CDR3 reads CASSTGVGDSNQPQHF. The CDR3 DNA sequence: TGCGCCAGCAGTACAGGGGTGGGGGATAGCAATCAGCCCCAGCATTTT.

This clone is a singleton in its sample. The V and J genes are TRBV4-2 and TRBJ2-2; possible D gene TRBD2, 5 bases. With 0 bases removed from V and 6 bases from J, the gap between germline ends came to 14 bases. Germline assignment: CDR1 LGHNA and CDR2 YNFKEQ. CDR3 length equals 16 residues. The CDR3 sequence: CASSQEQDSIAGELFF. Here the CDR3 DNA reads TGTGCCAGCAGCCAAGAGCAGGACTCGATTGCCGGGGAGCTGTTTTTT.

This chain joins TRBV18 and TRBJ2-5; tentative D call: TRBD2 (5 bases). Germline V gives CDR1 KGHSH, CDR2 LQKENI. The V end was cut by 3 bases, the J end by 3 bases, with 5 bases between. The CDR3 spans 12 residues. CDR3 loop: CASSPREETQYF. Written as DNA, the CDR3 is TGTGCCAGCTCACCGAGGGAAGAGACCCAGTACTTC.

J is TRBJ1-5 and V is TRBV6-1; a weak D match, TRBD1 (5 bases). V lost 7 bases to trimming and J lost 4 bases, with 14 bases between them. The CDR3 is made up of 14 amino acids. Germline CDR1 MNHNS, CDR2 SASEGT. In nucleotides, the CDR3 is TGTGCCAGCAACATAGACAGAAGGAATCAGCCCCAGCATTTT. It translates to CASNIDRRNQPQHF.

This clone was recorded a few times. The CDR3 DNA reads TGTGCCAGCAGTGCACCCCCAGGGGGAGGTGGAAACACCATATATTTT. Its protein product is CASSAPPGGGGNTIYF. The chain combines TRBV28 with TRBJ1-3, with TRBD1 identical over 7 bases. V lost 5 bases, J lost 3 bases, and 10 bases stayed unmatched. The CDR3 has 16 residues. Germline CDR1 is MDHEN and CDR2 is SYDVKM.

The rearrangement joins TRBV4-3 to TRBJ1-2, with 9 bases matching TRBD1. V was pared by 0 bases and J by 8 bases, with 16 bases of the junction left unmatched. Germline V gene data show CDR1 as LGHNA and CDR2 as YSLEER. The CDR3 runs 18 residues. The DNA of the CDR3 is TGCGCCAGCAGCCAAGATTTGGGAAACAGGGGGCCGTCCGGGGGCTACACCTTC. Translated: CASSQDLGNRGPSGGYTF.

The chain combines TRBV5-1 with TRBJ1-2; the match to TRBD1 covers 8 bases. Trimming took 5 bases from V and 6 from J; bases not matched to a gene: 6. CDR1 and CDR2 from the germline V gene are SGHRS and YFSETQ. The CDR3 length is 13 residues. CDR3 coding DNA: TGCGCCAGCAGTGTGGCAGGGGGCGATGGCTACACCTTC. Its protein is CASSVAGGDGYTF.

About this clone: This specimen includes other DNA sequences encoding the same CDR3. V gene TRBV11-2 combines with J gene TRBJ2-1; TRBD2 matches 10 bases. This CDR3 contains 15 residues. Germline CDR1 SGHAT, CDR2 FQNNGV. J lost 0 bases, V lost 4 bases, and 0 bases had no gene match. The CDR3 DNA is TGTGCCAGCAGCTCTAGCGGGAGCTCCTACAATGAGCAGTTCTTC. Amino acid sequence: CASSSSGSSYNEQFF.

The gene calls are TRBV4-1 and TRBJ2-3, with a weak D call TRBD2 (6 bases). Trimming took off 3 bases at V and 2 bases at J, with 12 bases between the two ends. Germline V gene sequence: CDR1 MGHRA, CDR2 YSYEKL. This CDR3 is 15 amino acids long. CDR3 loop: CASSQIGGSTDTQYF. As DNA, the CDR3 is TGCGCCAGCAGCCAGATCGGGGGTTCCACAGATACGCAGTATTTT.

Ten or more counts support this clone. The chain combines TRBV4-1 with TRBJ2-5, with 13 bases matching TRBD2. The J segment lost 4 bases and the V segment lost 4 bases, leaving 3 bases of the junction unmatched. The CDR3 contains 15 residues. Germline V gives CDR1 MGHRA, CDR2 YSYEKL. CDR3: CASSPGTSGAETQYF. CDR3 in DNA: TGCGCCAGCAGCCCGGGGACTAGCGGGGCAGAGACCCAGTACTTC.

This clone was detected only a few times. The rearrangement uses TRBV10-3 and TRBJ2-7; a weak D match, TRBD1 (6 bases). The V end was cut by 6 bases, the J end by 6 bases, with 24 bases between. Germline V gene data show CDR1 as ENHRY and CDR2 as SYGVKD. The CDR3 sequence is 16 residues long. DNA for the CDR3: TGTGCCATCAGCGAACCGCGGTTAAGTGGGGGCGCCGAGCAGTACTTC. Protein: CAISEPRLSGGAEQYF.

The rearrangement joins TRBV15 to TRBJ1-5; D is perhaps TRBD1 (5 bases). This CDR3 region has 15 residues. V lost 8 bases and J lost 6, with 20 bases in between. The V gene's germline CDR1 is LNHNV and CDR2 YYDKDF (reference sequence). The CDR3 sequence is CATSNDLREGQPQHF. In DNA form, the CDR3 reads TGTGCCACCTCCAACGACCTCAGGGAGGGTCAGCCCCAGCATTTT.

The chain links TRBV27 to TRBJ2-6; D call uncertain. CDR1 and CDR2 from the germline V gene are MNHEY and SMNVEV (reference sequence). Trimming took 3 bases from V and 0 from J, leaving 12 bases between them. The CDR3 runs to 17 residues. The CDR3 sequence is CASSFTESRSGANVLTF. In DNA form, the CDR3 reads TGTGCCAGCAGTTTTACAGAGTCGCGCTCTGGGGCCAACGTCCTGACTTTC. Full variable domain (remainder filled in from reference TRBV27 and TRBJ2-6): EAQVTQNPRYLITVTGKKLTVTCSQNMNHEYMSWYRQDPGLGLRQIYYSMNVEVTDKGDVPEGYKVSRKEKRNFPLILESPSPNQTSLYFCASSFTESRSGANVLTFGAGSRLTVL.

This sequence joins TRBV4-1 and TRBJ1-2, with D possibly matching TRBD1 (5 bases). The CDR3 runs to 13 residues. The germline V and J ends were trimmed by 11 bases and 5 bases, with 18 bases remaining between them. Germline V gene data show CDR1 as MGHRA and CDR2 as YSYEKL. This CDR3 reads CAGRGSRGYGYTF. Written as DNA, the CDR3 is TGCGCCGGACGGGGGTCCCGAGGGTATGGCTACACCTTC.

The V call is TRBV4-3, the J call TRBJ2-3, with 8 bases fitting TRBD2. The length of the CDR3 is 16 residues. V trimming: 1 base; J trimming: 1 base; junction bases outside the gene matches: 4. Germline V lookup: CDR1 LGHNA, CDR2 YSLEER. CDR3 region: CASSQATGGGTDTQYF. CDR3 coding DNA: TGCGCCAGCAGCCAAGCAACGGGGGGGGGCACAGATACGCAGTATTTT.

The chain employs TRBV24-1 and TRBJ2-1, with a possible D match to TRBD2 (5 bases). The CDR3 is 16 residues long. Between the trimmed V and J ends, which lost 0 bases and 2 bases, there was a span of 10 bases. Germline V gives CDR1 KGHDR, CDR2 SFDVKD. The CDR3 region has the DNA TGTGCCACCAGTGATTTGGTTAGCGATACCTACAATGAGCAGTTCTTC. This gives the protein CATSDLVSDTYNEQFF.

This rearrangement joins TRBV7-3 to TRBJ2-5; 8 bases align to TRBD2. Trimming removed 2 bases from V and 3 bases from J; junction bases left unmatched: 8. There are 16 residues in the CDR3. Per germline, CDR1 SGHTA and CDR2 FQGTGA. This chain's CDR3 is CASSLGGSGEKETQYF. The CDR3 region has the DNA TGTGCCAGCAGCTTAGGGGGTAGCGGGGAAAAAGAGACCCAGTACTTC. The whole variable domain, filled in from reference TRBV7-3 and TRBJ2-5, reads GAGVSQTPSNKVTEKGKYVELRCDPISGHTALYWYRQSLGQGPEFLIYFQGTGAADDSGLPNDRFFAVRPEGSVSTLKIQRTERGDSAVYLCASSLGGSGEKETQYFGPGTRLLVL.

The chain uses TRBV3-1 (or the pseudogene TRBV3-2) and TRBJ2-5, with D possibly being TRBD1 (5 bases). The CDR3 extends over 15 amino acids. In germline, CDR1 is LGHDT, CDR2 YNNKEL (reference sequence). The V and J ends lost 4 bases and 2 bases respectively, with 14 bases between them. The CDR3 spells CASSPNPQGQETQYF. CDR3 bases: TGTGCCAGCAGCCCAAACCCCCAGGGACAAGAGACCCAGTACTTC.

V gene TRBV7-3 combines with J gene TRBJ2-7, with 8 bases that match TRBD2. V was pared by 1 base and J by 2 bases, with 4 bases of the junction left unmatched. Germline lookup yields CDR1 SGHTA and CDR2 FQGTGA. The CDR3 consists of 15 residues. The CDR3 DNA reads as TGTGCCAGCAGCTTAAGGTCGGGAGGGACCTACGAGCAGTACTTC. Amino acid sequence: CASSLRSGGTYEQYF.

This chain connects TRBV18 to TRBJ2-3, with a tentative D call TRBD2 (6 bases). The V end lost 6 bases, the J end lost 0 bases, and 16 bases lay between the germline ends. This CDR3 spans 16 amino acids. CDR1 and CDR2 (germline): KGHSH, LQKENI. CDR3 sequence reads: CASSRSGSLSTDTQYF. The DNA of the CDR3 is TGTGCCAGCTCCCGCAGCGGGTCACTTAGCACAGATACGCAGTATTTT. Using reference TRBV18 and TRBJ2-3 for the parts outside the CDR3, the full variable domain is NAGVMQNPRHLVRRRGQEARLRCSPMKGHSHVYWYRQLPEEGLKFMVYLQKENIIDESGMPKERFSAEFPKEGPSILRIQQVVRGDSAAYFCASSRSGSLSTDTQYFGPGTRLTVL.

CDR3 in amino acids: CASSFSGQGNTEAFF. The CDR3 nucleotides are TGTGCCAGCAGCTTCTCTGGACAGGGCAACACTGAAGCTTTCTTT. J is TRBJ1-1 and V is TRBV5-4, with 8 bases identical to TRBD1. The CDR3 consists of 15 residues. Looked up from germline, CDR1 is SGHNT and CDR2 is YYREEE (reference sequence). After removal of 2 bases from V and 2 bases from J, the junction contained 5 bases not matched to a gene.